Below, one T cell receptor (beta chain) is given with its context. Its antigen is not identified. This clone may be a read error of a much larger clone one base away. Since the CDR3 does not end with the conserved phenylalanine or tryptophan, this likely comes from a read error. Using its own MiXCR run on the 5' RACE reads, TCRdb lists one record per CDR3 protein. The sample yields 35,000 to 55,000 distinct CDR3 sequences, under 7.5% seen once. The sample is drawn from a study of spatial heterogeneity in lung cancer. Study-wide results and limits: At tumor resection, ubiquitous expanded TCRs were detected in blood more often than later.

Time point denoted: sample taken at primary tumor resection. Germline loops: CDR1 SQVTM, CDR2 ANQGSEA. The CDR3 length is 13 residues. Trimming removed 8 bases at V and 0 bases at J, with 13 bases between. This chain uses TRBV29-1 with TRBJ1-1, with D possibly TRBD1 on 6 matching bases. The TCR originated in a female donor with early-stage non-small cell lung cancer. The source material was PBMCs, sampled at surgery. The CDR3 sequence: CSFWTVLNTEAFL. CDR3 sequence (DNA): TGCAGCTTCTGGACAGTCTTGAACACTGAAGCTTTCCTT.